The 27 T cell receptor beta chains reported below all come from one sample, sequenced in a study of vaccination and CD4 T cells after COVID-19. Their antigens are not known. Once obtained from cultured CD4+ T cells, the DNA was sequenced using the Oncomine TCR Beta short-read assay. MiXCR, run by TCRdb on the PCR reads, gives a single entry per CDR3 protein. This table has about 13,000 distinct CDR3 sequences, less than 45% appearing once. Stated treatment: roughly 11-day PBMC culture with coronavirus spike peptide pools or control peptides (ViraFEST assay). The sequencing here drew on CD4+ T cells from blood, cultured in vitro, taken after SARS-CoV-2 vaccination. Every receptor here comes from a human donor who had recovered from COVID-19.

The V gene is TRBV7-2, the J gene TRBJ2-7, with 7 bases identical to TRBD1. The junction had 12 bases not matched to a gene; V was cut back by 5 bases and J by 5 bases. Per germline, CDR1 SGHTA and CDR2 FQGNSA. This CDR3 comprises 15 residues. The CDR3 reads CASSPYRGPIHEQYF. The CDR3 DNA reads TGTGCCAGCAGCCCCTACAGGGGCCCCATCCACGAGCAGTACTTC.

By sample fraction, this clonotype is medium-sized. This chain links TRBV20-1 with TRBJ2-7, with 8 bases identical to TRBD1. Trimming took 3 bases from V and 4 from J; bases not matched to a gene: 8. Germline V lookup: CDR1 DFQATT, CDR2 SNEGSKA (reference sequence). The CDR3 runs 14 residues. CDR3 DNA sequence: TGCAGTGCTAGCCGCGCAGGGGGCCCTTACGAGCAGTACTTC. Amino acids: CSASRAGGPYEQYF.

The J gene is TRBJ2-7, the V gene TRBV19; the D gene is possibly TRBD2 (5 bases). Germline V gene sequence: CDR1 LNHDA, CDR2 SQIVND (reference sequence). Trimming pared 4 bases from V and 0 bases from J, leaving 10 bases between. CDR3 size: 14 residues. The CDR3 here is CASSTDTSSYEQYF. CDR3 in DNA: TGTGCCAGTAGTACTGATACTAGCTCCTACGAGCAGTACTTC. Using reference TRBV19 and TRBJ2-7 for the parts outside the CDR3, the full variable domain is DGGITQSPKYLFRKEGQNVTLSCEQNLNHDAMYWYRQDPGQGLRLIYYSQIVNDFQKGDIAEGYSVSREKKESFPLTVTSAQKNPTAFYLCASSTDTSSYEQYFGPGTRLTVT.

The chain carries TRBV7-2 and TRBJ2-1; 13 bases are a match to TRBD2. TRBJ2-7 matches the DNA end more closely, so the J call is doubtful. Germline assignment: CDR1 SGHTA and CDR2 FQGNSA. There are 16 residues in the CDR3. The CDR3 spells CASSTRTSGSQLEQYF. The CDR3 nucleotides read TGTGCCAGCAGCACACGGACTAGCGGGAGTCAGCTCGAGCAGTACTTC.

About this clonotype itself: A junction end diverges from the germline sequence, so it may reflect a read error. The chain carries TRBV6-2 or TRBV6-3 and TRBJ1-6, with D possibly being TRBD1 (5 bases). The CDR3 is 16 amino acids. From germline, CDR1 is MNHEY and CDR2 SVGEGT. CDR3 amino acids: CAGSYLGGSYNSPLHF. The CDR3 DNA is TGTGCCGGCAGTTACCTGGGGGGGAGTTATAATTCACCCCTCCACTTT.

The DNA of the CDR3 is TGTGCCAGCTCCCCCCAGCACGAGCAGTACTTC. Translating gives CASSPQHEQYF. The J gene is TRBJ2-7, the V gene TRBV18; no firm D call. This CDR3 has 11 residues. Per the germline V gene, CDR1 is KGHSH and CDR2 is LQKENI. Trimming took 6 bases from V and 5 from J, leaving 8 bases between them. The whole variable domain, remainder taken from reference TRBV18 and TRBJ2-7, is NAGVMQNPRHLVRRRGQEARLRCSPMKGHSHVYWYRQLPEEGLKFMVYLQKENIIDESGMPKERFSAEFPKEGPSILRIQQVVRGDSAAYFCASSPQHEQYFGPGTRLTVT.

The V gene is TRBV2, the J gene TRBJ1-3; TRBD1 matches 8 bases. Germline V gene data show CDR1 as SNHLY and CDR2 as FYNNEI. J gave up 2 bases and V 4 bases, and 1 base lay outside the gene matches. CDR3 length equals 14 residues. The CDR3 loop reads CASSVGQAGNTIYF. As DNA, the CDR3 is TGTGCCAGCAGTGTGGGACAGGCTGGAAACACCATATATTTT.

This chain connects TRBV19 to TRBJ1-5; no firm D call. Trimming stripped 7 bases from V and 4 bases from J, with 8 bases between. Germline V gene lookup returns CDR1 LNHDA and CDR2 SQIVND (reference sequence). This CDR3 has 12 amino acids. Here the CDR3 reads CASKSLNQPQHF. DNA for the CDR3: TGTGCCAGTAAGAGTTTGAATCAGCCCCAGCATTTT. Supplemented by reference TRBV19 and TRBJ1-5, the full variable domain reads DGGITQSPKYLFRKEGQNVTLSCEQNLNHDAMYWYRQDPGQGLRLIYYSQIVNDFQKGDIAEGYSVSREKKESFPLTVTSAQKNPTAFYLCASKSLNQPQHFGDGTRLSIL.

The chain combines TRBV19 with TRBJ2-6, with TRBD1 matching over 9 bases. Per germline, CDR1 LNHDA and CDR2 SQIVND (reference sequence). This CDR3 comprises 20 residues. The V and J ends lost 6 bases and 0 bases, in that order; junction bases with no gene match: 15. In nucleotides, the CDR3 is TGTGCCAGTAGCCCCCGGGGTAGCAGGACAGGGGACTCTGGGGCCAACGTCCTGACTTTC. This translates into CASSPRGSRTGDSGANVLTF.

This clonotype was counted once. The V gene is TRBV28, the J gene TRBJ2-1; D is uncertain. Germline lookup yields CDR1 MDHEN and CDR2 SYDVKM. V was trimmed by 7 bases and J by 10 bases, leaving 14 bases between them. This CDR3 spans 12 amino acids. The CDR3 DNA reads TGTGCCAGCATCACCGGGTATTCGGAGCAGTTCTTC. The encoded protein is CASITGYSEQFF.

This clonotype has a handful of counts. J is TRBJ2-3 and V is TRBV6-1; 7 bases align to TRBD2. This CDR3 comprises 12 residues. The V gene end was trimmed by 6 bases and the J gene end by 7 bases; junction bases not matched to a gene: 4. Germline CDR1 MNHNS, CDR2 SASEGT. The CDR3 protein is CASSRDYYTQYF. CDR3 coding DNA: TGTGCCAGCAGCCGGGACTACTATACGCAGTATTTT.

CDR3 DNA sequence: TGTGCCAGCAGCGGGGGAGGGGACAGGAGCAGAGGTACGCAGTATTTT. It is translated as CASSGGGDRSRGTQYF. The V gene is TRBV7-2, the J gene TRBJ2-3; tentatively, D is TRBD1 (8 bases). V shed 5 bases and J shed 8 bases, with 23 bases lying between them. Germline V gene data show CDR1 as SGHTA and CDR2 as FQGNSA. This CDR3 region has 16 residues.

The V gene is TRBV20-1, the J gene TRBJ2-1; 10 bases map to TRBD2. The CDR3 sequence is 16 residues long. J gave up 6 bases and V 0 bases, and 8 bases lay outside the gene matches. Per germline, CDR1 DFQATT and CDR2 SNEGSKA (reference sequence). Here the CDR3 reads CSARDVASGRLNEQFF. The CDR3 region has the DNA TGCAGTGCTAGAGACGTGGCTAGCGGGAGACTCAATGAGCAGTTCTTC.

The table lists this clonotype with a few counts. The rearrangement uses TRBV28 and TRBJ1-2; perhaps TRBD1 as D (6 bases). The ends were cut back, 2 bases at V and 7 bases at J, with 14 bases in the middle. Germline V gene data show CDR1 as MDHEN and CDR2 as SYDVKM. There are 14 residues in the CDR3. The CDR3 spells CASSLAGQKGGYTF. For the CDR3, the DNA is TGTGCCAGCAGTTTAGCTGGACAGAAGGGTGGCTACACCTTC.

The chain joins TRBV20-1 to TRBJ2-3; D gene uncertain. The germline gives CDR1 DFQATT, CDR2 SNEGSKA (reference sequence). This CDR3 has 12 residues. The CDR3 nucleotides are TGCAGCGTTTGGCGAGAAACAGATACGCAGTATTTT. Protein: CSVWRETDTQYF.

The rearrangement joins TRBV6-1 to TRBJ1-5; 8 bases match TRBD1. The length of the CDR3 is 17 residues. V lost 5 bases and J lost 2; bases outside the gene matches: 11. Germline CDR1 MNHNS, CDR2 SASEGT. In DNA form, the CDR3 reads TGTGCCAGCAGTCCGGGAGGACAGGGCGGACGCAATCAGCCCCAGCATTTT. Amino acids: CASSPGGQGGRNQPQHF.

The rearrangement joins TRBV2 to TRBJ2-7; D tentatively reads TRBD1 or TRBD2 (5 bases each). CDR3 size: 13 residues. Germline assignment: CDR1 SNHLY and CDR2 FYNNEI. Trimming cost V 1 base and J 7 bases, with 11 bases left between them. CDR3 protein: CASSEVRAGEQYF. Written as DNA, the CDR3 is TGTGCCAGCAGTGAAGTCAGGGCGGGTGAGCAGTACTTC. Variable domain in full (rest from reference TRBV2 and TRBJ2-7): EPEVTQTPSHQVTQMGQEVILRCVPISNHLYFYWYRQILGQKVEFLVSFYNNEISEKSEIFDDQFSVERPDGSNFTLKIRSTKLEDSAMYFCASSEVRAGEQYFGPGTRLTVT.

The CDR3 nucleotides read TGCAGTGCCGTGGGGTCTAGCGGACCGCCGGGGACGCAGTATTTT. The encoded protein is CSAVGSSGPPGTQYF. The chain joins TRBV20-1 to TRBJ2-3; 7 positions agree with TRBD2. The J segment lost 9 bases and the V segment lost 6 bases, leaving 18 bases of the junction unmatched. CDR1 is DFQATT, CDR2 SNEGSKA, per germline (reference sequence). The CDR3 covers 15 residues.

The chain joins TRBV5-1 to TRBJ2-3; no reliable D call. Germline V CDR1 and CDR2: SGHRS, YFSETQ. CDR3 length: 14 residues. V lost 3 bases, J lost 4 bases, and 12 bases lay in between. CDR3 residues: CASSSPPDSDTQYF. CDR3 DNA: TGCGCCAGCAGCTCTCCGCCCGACTCAGATACGCAGTATTTT.

This rearrangement joins TRBV4-2 to TRBJ2-1; TRBD2 aligns across 14 bases. After removal of 3 bases from V and 10 bases from J, the junction contained 14 bases not matched to a gene. CDR1 is LGHNA, CDR2 YNFKEQ, per germline. The CDR3 covers 18 residues. DNA of the CDR3: TGTGCCAGCAGCCATAGACTAGCGGGGGGGCGCCTCGGGATAGAGCAGTTCTTC. It is translated as CASSHRLAGGRLGIEQFF.

The chain carries TRBV19 and TRBJ2-7; D might be TRBD2 (7 bases). The CDR3 loop spans 14 amino acids. Germline assignment: CDR1 LNHDA and CDR2 SQIVND (reference sequence). V was clipped by 4 bases and J by 0 bases, with 10 bases between them. The CDR3 DNA is TGTGCCAGTAGTACGGGGGGCGGCTCCTACGAGCAGTACTTC. It is translated as CASSTGGGSYEQYF.

This sequence joins TRBV20-1 and TRBJ2-3; D might be TRBD2 (6 bases). Trimming removed 3 bases at V and 3 bases at J, with 16 bases between. The CDR3 covers 15 residues. Germline loops: CDR1 DFQATT, CDR2 SNEGSKA (reference sequence). CDR3 amino acids: CSARGSPGRTDTQYF. The DNA of the CDR3 is TGCAGTGCTAGGGGCTCGCCGGGGAGGACAGATACGCAGTATTTT.

The rearrangement uses TRBV7-3 and TRBJ2-5; no reliable D call. The length of the CDR3 is 15 residues. Looked up from germline, CDR1 is SGHTA and CDR2 is FQGTGA. The V gene lost 3 bases and the J gene lost 1 base, with 12 bases spanning the gap. CDR3: CASSFEHSSQETQYF. The CDR3 DNA is TGTGCCAGCAGCTTTGAACATAGCAGCCAAGAGACCCAGTACTTC. Together with reference TRBV7-3 and TRBJ2-5, the CDR3 gives the full variable domain: GAGVSQTPSNKVTEKGKYVELRCDPISGHTALYWYRQSLGQGPEFLIYFQGTGAADDSGLPNDRFFAVRPEGSVSTLKIQRTERGDSAVYLCASSFEHSSQETQYFGPGTRLLVL.

The rearrangement uses TRBV21-1 and TRBJ1-3; the tabulated D call, TRBD1, remains unverified against the DNA. TRBV21-1 is an annotated pseudogene. The CDR3 covers 14 residues. CDR3 loop: CASSPQGAVNTIYF. The CDR3 coding sequence is TGTGCCAGCAGCCCCCAGGGGGCAGTAAACACCATATATTTT.

This chain links TRBV6-2 or TRBV6-3 with TRBJ1-1, with D possibly TRBD1 on 6 matching bases. Germline V CDR1 and CDR2: MNHEY, SVGEGT. The length of the CDR3 is 13 residues. V was clipped by 10 bases and J by 4 bases, with 16 bases between them. The CDR3 reads CATETGGITEAFF. As DNA, the CDR3 is TGTGCCACGGAGACGGGGGGCATCACTGAAGCTTTCTTT.

This clonotype was observed a handful of times. Written as DNA, the CDR3 is TGTGCCAGCAGTTACTCGGCGGGAGGTGTGGATGAGCAGTTCTTC. Its translation: CASSYSAGGVDEQFF. The chain joins TRBV6-2 or TRBV6-3 to TRBJ2-1; TRBD2 matches 8 bases. V gave up 0 bases and J gave up 8 bases; unmatched junction bases: 6. Germline values: CDR1 MNHEY, CDR2 SVGEGT. This CDR3 spans 15 amino acids.

This clonotype is a singleton in its sample. The CDR3 loop reads CASSQGDSFGTQYF. The DNA of the CDR3 is TGCGCCAGCAGCCAAGGGGACTCCTTCGGGACCCAGTACTTC. J is TRBJ2-5 and V is TRBV4-3; TRBD2 is a possible D gene (6 bases). Deletions cut 1 base from V and 7 bases from J, with 13 bases between. Germline assignment: CDR1 LGHNA and CDR2 YSLEER. The CDR3 contains 14 residues.